Listed here is a single TCR beta chain. Its antigen remains undetermined. The record has no base qualities; no much larger clone is one base away. The CDR3 regions of human TCRbeta chains were analyzed by immunosequencing. The paper's processing steps were these. TCRs in the repertoires were compared against a reference library of SARS-CoV-2-specific TCRs that had been generated with the MIRA antigen-specificity platform. Breadth was defined as the fraction of unique TCRs that were SARS-CoV-2-associated. Depth was defined as the fraction of total T cells that were SARS-CoV-2-associated. Using the MIRA data, each spike-specific TCR was mapped to the spike region that the TCR reacts to and placed in a CD4 or CD8 class. Log10-transformed breadth and depth values were compared by one-way ANOVA with Sidak's multiple comparisons tests. TCRdb re-hosts the immuneACCESS table, in-frame sequences only. Its copies lack some clones; in the studies checked, an unresolved V gene accounts for under half of them, and the cause for the rest is not known. V and J calls and clone size follow that table, whereas D and trimming were derived from the DNA. This sample has 100,000 to 150,000 clones in its table, and about nine tenths of those were observed once. The ten largest clones add up to about 4.9% of the sample.

The sample originates from a study of T cell responses to AZD1222 COVID-19 vaccine (dated by TCRdb to the early 2020s). Describing the broader study: AZD1222 recipients given second doses at about 4 weeks or at about 12 weeks were pooled, since spike-specific TCR depth and breadth were not found to differ between the two schedules. A total of 230 to 250 trial participants underwent TCR sequencing, of whom about 200 had received two doses of AZD1222 and around 26 had received two doses of the MenACWY control vaccine. Trial participants were enrolled into age subgroups of 18-55, 56-69 and 70-plus years, which contained about 150, 28 and 57 TCR-sequenced participants, respectively.

What the work shows at the level of the full study, not this receptor alone: Conclusions about previously exposed vaccinees are limited, since just five or six AZD1222 recipients were seropositive for SARS-CoV-2 at baseline. The whole spike protein was spanned by vaccine-associated CD4 TCRs, and dominant responses were seen in regions 160-218 and 743-854. Participants were mostly white British, with more females than males. The authors suggested clonal diversity may have been underestimated. In the small 56-69-year group, the increase in depth fell short of significance, most likely because of low power. Because no samples from the day 14 peak response were available, repertoires could be characterized only after the peak T cell response. After two AZD1222 doses, spike-specific TCR breadth and depth were significantly higher than at day 0 and than in MenACWY recipients. Epitopes outside the regions mutated in the B.1.351 and B.1.1.7 variants were reportedly recognized by nearly half of the unique spike-specific TCRs.

The meaning of the sample's time point label: baseline before first vaccination. Vaccinee samples were obtained from the UK trials COV001 and COV002, which included a single-blind randomized controlled phase 2/3 trial of AZD1222 (ChAdOx1 nCoV-19) in healthy adults. For TCRbeta chain sequencing, PBMC samples were collected from trial participants at day 0 and at day 28 after the second dose. V and J lose 1 base and 6 bases, and a span of 10 bases separates them. CDR1 LGHDT and CDR2 YNNKEL were looked up in the germline V gene (reference sequence). The CDR3 contains 13 residues, cysteine and phenylalanine counted. Left in the record is the CDR3 DNA by itself, 39 bases read in frame from the first base.

This TCR came from an adult in good health. In this chain, TRBV3-1 (or the pseudogene TRBV3-2) is recombined with TRBJ2-7, with the D gene uncertain. Sequenced here: peripheral blood, sampled on day 0 of AZD1222 vaccination. The bases read TGTGCCAGCAGCCAAGTAAAACCGTTCGAGCAGTACTTC. Translated, this gives CASSQVKPFEQYF.